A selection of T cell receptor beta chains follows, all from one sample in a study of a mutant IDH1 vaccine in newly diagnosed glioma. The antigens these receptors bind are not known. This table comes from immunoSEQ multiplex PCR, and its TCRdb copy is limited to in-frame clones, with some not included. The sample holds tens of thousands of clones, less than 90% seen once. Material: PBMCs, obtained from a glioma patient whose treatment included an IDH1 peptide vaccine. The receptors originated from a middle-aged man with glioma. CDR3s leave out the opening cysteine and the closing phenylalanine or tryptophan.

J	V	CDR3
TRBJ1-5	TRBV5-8	ASSLALRGGQSNQPQH
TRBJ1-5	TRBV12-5	ASAQVLRAAQPQH
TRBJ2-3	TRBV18	ASSPSDTQY
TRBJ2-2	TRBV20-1	SARYTGELF
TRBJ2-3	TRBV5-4	ASSLALPDTQY
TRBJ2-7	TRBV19	ASRMGGSSYEQY
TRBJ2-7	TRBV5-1	ASSPWTSGSYEQY
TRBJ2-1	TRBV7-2	ASSLRLAVYNEQF
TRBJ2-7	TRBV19	ASKPGQGVREQY
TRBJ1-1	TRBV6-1	ASSEIWGYTEAF
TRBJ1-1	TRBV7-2	ASTPNGGANTEAF
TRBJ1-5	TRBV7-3	ASSIQGGSAQH
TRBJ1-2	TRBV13	ASSSDPTRGRGYGYT
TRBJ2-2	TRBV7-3	ASSAKRITSGTGELF
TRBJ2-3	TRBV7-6	ASSLLRPDTQY
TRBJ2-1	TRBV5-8	ASRALDRDNEQF
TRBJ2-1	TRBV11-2	ASSARDRGWNEQF
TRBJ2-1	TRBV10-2	ASSAGTSVFEQF
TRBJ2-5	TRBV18	ASSPRGAQETQY
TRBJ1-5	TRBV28	ASRPDALQPQH
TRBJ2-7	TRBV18	ASSQVGGSSYEQY
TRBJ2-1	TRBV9	ASSVGISDYNEQF
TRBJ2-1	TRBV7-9	ASVGKGYNEQF
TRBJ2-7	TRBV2	ASSESPGGVKYEQY
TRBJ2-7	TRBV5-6	ASSLGGGPAYEQY
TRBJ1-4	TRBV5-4	ASRPDRGAEKLF
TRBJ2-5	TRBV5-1	ASSLRGETQY
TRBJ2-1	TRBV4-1	ASSQEQGLSYNEQF
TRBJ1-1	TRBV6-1	ASSEHSPNTEAF
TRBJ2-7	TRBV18	ASSPWGQATYEQY
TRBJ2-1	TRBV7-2	ASRAVGRNEQF
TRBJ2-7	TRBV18	ASAIGLAGDEQY
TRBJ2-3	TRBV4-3	ASSQAGDHSTDTQY
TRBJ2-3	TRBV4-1	ASTRGPTSTDTQY
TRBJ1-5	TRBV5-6	ASSSTGTGYSNQPQH
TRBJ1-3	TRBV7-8	ASSLVPGRASGNTIY
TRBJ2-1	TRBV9	ASSPWLAGYEQF
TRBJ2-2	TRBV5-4	ASTFGGGEWSGELF
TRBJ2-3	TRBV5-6	ASSRDGGTDTQY
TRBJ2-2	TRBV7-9	ASSNSGQGNTGELF
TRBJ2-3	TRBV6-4	ASRGQGTDTQY
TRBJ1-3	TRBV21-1	ASSRGQGGNTIY
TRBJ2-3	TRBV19	ASSYQGFPSTDTQY
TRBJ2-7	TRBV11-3	ASSSTEGDEQY
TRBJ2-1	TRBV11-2	ASSLVGDEWQF
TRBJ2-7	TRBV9	ASSVEGGHYEQY
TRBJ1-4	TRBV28	ASHRGGDSEKLF
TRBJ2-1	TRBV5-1	ASSRALNEQF
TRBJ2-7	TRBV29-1	SVARTGVTYEQY
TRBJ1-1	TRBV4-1	ASSQALVTEHRKNTEAF
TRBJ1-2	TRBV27	ASSSLGGRYGYT
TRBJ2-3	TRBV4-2	ASSQEGGWGTPDTQY
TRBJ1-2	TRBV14	ASSLTGGANYGYT
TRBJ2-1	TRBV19	ASSIGQSCYNEQF
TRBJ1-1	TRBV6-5	ASSYASKNTEAF
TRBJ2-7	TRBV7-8	ASRLAGAEQY
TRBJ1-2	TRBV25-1	ASSDRVANYGYT